The sequence of this TCR beta chain was determined in a study of blood T cell repertoires in COVID-19. About the research overall: Acute and convalescent COVID-19 specimens originated in the United States, Italy and Spain. PBMCs, B-cell-depleted T cells, or T cells provided the cDNA or gDNA that made up the material.

As processed by the authors: Counts of nucleated cells, estimated from reference gene primer amplification, were obtained. Method: immunoSEQ multiplex PCR; TCRdb's copy keeps in-frame clones and lacks some. V and J calls and clone size follow that table, whereas D and trimming were derived from the DNA. Of some 320,000 clones in the sample, 70% to 90% were seen once. Germline CDR1 and CDR2: SGHRS and YFSETQ. The V gene lost 0 bases and the J gene lost 0 bases, with 9 bases spanning the gap. The CDR3 length is 15 residues. The chain couples TRBV5-1 to TRBJ1-1; D is uncertain. This clonotype was obtained from a human donor in a cohort sampled during active COVID-19. Specimen: peripheral blood. The CDR3 DNA reads TGCGCCAGCAGCTTGGGGCAGAAGATGAACACTGAAGCTTTCTTT. Protein product: CASSLGQKMNTEAFF.